This TCR beta chain comes out of a study of cytomegalovirus exposure and HLA in healthy donors. General study results and limits: Immune exposure information available was restricted to CMV serostatus. Using the classifier, cytomegalovirus status was reportedly diagnosed with high specificity and sensitivity. Rates of TCR association differed by HLA locus in a later analysis, with DRB1 highest and HLA-C lowest. In vitro, three CMV-associated chains proved specific for CMV antigens.

13 Jbeta primers and 60 Vbeta primers were used for the PCR. Sequencing was performed with immunoSEQ multiplex PCR; in TCRdb, only in-frame clones are kept and a portion is missing. The sample contains around 210,000 clones, approximately 85% of which appear only once. In the case of this clone: What it binds is unknown.

The receptor was isolated from a girl aged 2 to 10 in good health and CMV-seronegative. The sample consisted of PBMCs.

Here the CDR3 DNA reads TGTGCCTGGAGTGCTACTCGGAACTATGGCTACACCTTC. Translation gives CAWSATRNYGYTF. The V and J genes are TRBV30 and TRBJ1-2; no clear D gene. The CDR3 loop spans 13 amino acids. CDR1 GTSNPN and CDR2 SVGIG come from the germline V gene (reference sequence). V was clipped by 1 base and J by 2 bases, with 8 bases between them.